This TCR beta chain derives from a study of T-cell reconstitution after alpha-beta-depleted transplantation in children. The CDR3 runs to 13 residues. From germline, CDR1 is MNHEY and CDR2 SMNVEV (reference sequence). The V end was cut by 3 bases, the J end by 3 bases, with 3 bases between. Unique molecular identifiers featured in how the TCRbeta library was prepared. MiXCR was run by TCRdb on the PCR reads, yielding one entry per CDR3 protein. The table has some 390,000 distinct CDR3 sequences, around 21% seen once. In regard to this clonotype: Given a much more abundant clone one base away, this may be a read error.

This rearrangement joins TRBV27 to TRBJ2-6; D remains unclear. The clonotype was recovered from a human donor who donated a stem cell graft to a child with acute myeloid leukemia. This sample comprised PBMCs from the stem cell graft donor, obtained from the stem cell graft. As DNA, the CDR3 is TGTGCCAGCAGTTTTGTTGGGGCCAACGTCCTGACTTTC. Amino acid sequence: CASSFVGANVLTF.